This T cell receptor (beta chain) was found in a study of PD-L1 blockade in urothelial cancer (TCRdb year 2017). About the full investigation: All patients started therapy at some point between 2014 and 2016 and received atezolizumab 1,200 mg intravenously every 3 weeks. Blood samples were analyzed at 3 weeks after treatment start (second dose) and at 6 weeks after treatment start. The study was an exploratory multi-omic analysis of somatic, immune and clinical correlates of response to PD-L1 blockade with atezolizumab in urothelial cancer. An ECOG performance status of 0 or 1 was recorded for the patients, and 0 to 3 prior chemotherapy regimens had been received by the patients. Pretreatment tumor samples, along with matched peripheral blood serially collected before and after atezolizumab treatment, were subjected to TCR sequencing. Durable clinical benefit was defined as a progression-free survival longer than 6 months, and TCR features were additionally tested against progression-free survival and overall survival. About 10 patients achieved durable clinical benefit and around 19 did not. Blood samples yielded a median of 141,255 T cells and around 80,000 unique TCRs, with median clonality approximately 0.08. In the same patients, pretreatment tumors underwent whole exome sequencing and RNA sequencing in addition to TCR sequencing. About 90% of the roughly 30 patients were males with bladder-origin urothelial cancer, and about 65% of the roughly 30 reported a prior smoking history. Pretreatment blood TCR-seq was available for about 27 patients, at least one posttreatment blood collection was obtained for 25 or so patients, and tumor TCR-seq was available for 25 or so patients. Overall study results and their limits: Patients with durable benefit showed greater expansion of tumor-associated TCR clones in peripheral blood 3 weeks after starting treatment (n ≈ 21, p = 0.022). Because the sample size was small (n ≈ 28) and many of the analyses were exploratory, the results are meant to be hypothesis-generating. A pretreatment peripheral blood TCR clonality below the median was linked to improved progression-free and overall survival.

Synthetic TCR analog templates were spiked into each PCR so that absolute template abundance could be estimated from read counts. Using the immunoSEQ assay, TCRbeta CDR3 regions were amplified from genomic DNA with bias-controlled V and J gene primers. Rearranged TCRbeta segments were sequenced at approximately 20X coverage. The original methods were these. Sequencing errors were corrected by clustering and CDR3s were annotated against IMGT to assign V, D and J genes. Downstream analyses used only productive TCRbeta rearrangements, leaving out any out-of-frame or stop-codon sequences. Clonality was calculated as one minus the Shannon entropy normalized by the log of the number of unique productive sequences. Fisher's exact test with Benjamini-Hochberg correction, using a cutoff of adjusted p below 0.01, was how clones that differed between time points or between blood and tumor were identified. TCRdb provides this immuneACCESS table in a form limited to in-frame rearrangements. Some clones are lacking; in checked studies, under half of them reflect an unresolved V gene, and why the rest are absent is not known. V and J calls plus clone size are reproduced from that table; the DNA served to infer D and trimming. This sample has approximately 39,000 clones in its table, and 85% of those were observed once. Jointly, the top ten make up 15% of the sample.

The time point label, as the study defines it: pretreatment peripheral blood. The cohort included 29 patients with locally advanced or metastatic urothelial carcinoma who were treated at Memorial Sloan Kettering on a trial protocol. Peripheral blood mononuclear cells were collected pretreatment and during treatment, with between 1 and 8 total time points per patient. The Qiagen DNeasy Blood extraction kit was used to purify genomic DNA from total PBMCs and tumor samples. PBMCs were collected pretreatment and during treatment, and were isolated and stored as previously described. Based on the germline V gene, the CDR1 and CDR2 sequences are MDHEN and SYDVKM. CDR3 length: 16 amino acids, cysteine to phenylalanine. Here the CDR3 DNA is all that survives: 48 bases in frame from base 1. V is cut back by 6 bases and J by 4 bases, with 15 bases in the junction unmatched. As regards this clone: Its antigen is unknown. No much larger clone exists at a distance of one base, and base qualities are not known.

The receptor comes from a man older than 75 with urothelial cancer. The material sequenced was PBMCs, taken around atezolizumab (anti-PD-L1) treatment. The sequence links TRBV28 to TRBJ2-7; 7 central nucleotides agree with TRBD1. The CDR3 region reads CASRTTGAGDQYEQYF. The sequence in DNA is TGTGCCAGCAGGACCACAGGGGCCGGAGACCAATACGAGCAGTACTTC.